Below are 15 T cell receptor beta chains sequenced from a single sample in a study of CD8 T cells in ankylosing spondylitis. TCRdb independently ran MiXCR on the 5' RACE reads; one entry per CDR3 protein. The sample has around 150,000 distinct CDR3 sequences, 40% to 50% seen once. Sequencing input: synovial fluid, either unsorted or a sorted T cell fraction (not recorded which). These receptors all stem from a male donor with ankylosing spondylitis.

This clonotype was recorded a few times. V and J are TRBV7-2 and TRBJ2-1; no firm D call. This CDR3 has 12 residues. V lost 4 bases and J 8 bases, leaving 9 bases between the germline ends. Germline lookup yields CDR1 SGHTA and CDR2 FQGNSA. The CDR3 loop reads CASSSDLYEQFF. The CDR3 bases are TGTGCCAGCAGCTCGGATTTGTATGAGCAGTTCTTC.

V and J are TRBV5-6 and TRBJ2-3, with D possibly called TRBD1 or TRBD2 (5 bases each). This CDR3 is built from 14 residues. Per the germline V gene, CDR1 is SGHDT and CDR2 is YYEEEE. V was cut by 4 bases and J by 2 bases, with 11 bases left in between. The CDR3 spells CASSRDQLTDTQYF. CDR3 sequence (DNA): TGTGCCAGCAGCCGGGACCAGCTCACAGATACGCAGTATTTT.

This chain connects TRBV6-4 to TRBJ2-2; D may be TRBD1 (6 bases). Between the trimmed V and J ends, which lost 4 bases and 4 bases, there was a span of 19 bases. CDR1 and CDR2 from the germline V gene are MRHNA and SNTAGT. This CDR3 is built from 17 residues. The CDR3, as DNA: TGTGCCAGCAGTGTGGACAGAGAAGGTTATAGCACCGGGGAGCTGTTTTTT. Translated, it gives CASSVDREGYSTGELFF.

V usage is TRBV5-1 and J usage is TRBJ2-7; TRBD2 might be the D (5 bases). The germline V gene has CDR1 SGHRS and CDR2 YFSETQ. CDR3 size: 14 residues. Trimming removed 0 bases from V and 1 base from J, with 8 bases in between. Here the CDR3 DNA reads TGCGCCAGCAGCTTGGAGTCGGGGTCCTACGAGCAGTACTTC. Amino acids: CASSLESGSYEQYF.

This clonotype was observed at least ten times. V usage is TRBV9 and J usage is TRBJ2-1, with 10 nucleotides matching TRBD2. The CDR3 runs to 16 residues. Unmatched junction bases numbered 11, after V lost 4 bases and J lost 7 bases. Germline CDR1 SGDLS, CDR2 YYNGEE. For the CDR3, the DNA is TGTGCCAGCAGCCCTCTTCTAGCGGGAGCGAGTAATGAGCAGTTCTTC. Translating it yields CASSPLLAGASNEQFF.

The V gene is TRBV20-1, the J gene TRBJ2-1; 7 nucleotides align to TRBD2. The J segment lost 3 bases and the V segment lost 0 bases, leaving 2 bases of the junction unmatched. Germline values: CDR1 DFQATT, CDR2 SNEGSKA (reference sequence). The CDR3 length is 14 residues. This CDR3 reads CSAREGEGYNEQFF. CDR3 coding DNA: TGCAGTGCTAGAGAGGGGGAGGGCTACAATGAGCAGTTCTTC.

V usage is TRBV6-1 and J usage is TRBJ2-2; no definite D call. The V end lost 4 bases, the J end lost 3 bases, and 15 bases lay between the germline ends. This CDR3 region has 16 residues. Germline V CDR1 and CDR2: MNHNS, SASEGT. CDR3 bases: TGTGCCAGCAGTGGTTCTCCGGCGTCATACACCGGGGAGCTGTTTTTT. It translates to CASSGSPASYTGELFF.

This chain connects TRBV5-5 to TRBJ2-7; 7 positions match TRBD2. CDR3 size: 16 residues. Unmatched junction bases numbered 8, after V lost 0 bases and J lost 2 bases. Germline CDR1 and CDR2: SGHKS and YYEKEE (reference sequence). In DNA, the CDR3 is TGTGCCAGCAGCTTGGTTCGCCTAGCGGATACCTACGAGCAGTACTTC. This codes for CASSLVRLADTYEQYF.

This clonotype was observed a handful of times. The chain combines TRBV11-3 with TRBJ1-1; a weak D match, TRBD1 (6 bases). V gave up 6 bases and J gave up 4 bases, with 12 bases separating them. Looked up from germline, CDR1 is SGHNT and CDR2 is YENEEA. The CDR3 loop spans 13 amino acids. The CDR3 sequence is CASRDSSRTEAFF. CDR3 bases: TGTGCCAGCAGGGACAGCTCGCGCACTGAAGCTTTCTTT. Complete variable domain (other parts from reference TRBV11-3 and TRBJ1-1): EAGVVQSPRYKIIEKKQPVAFWCNPISGHNTLYWYLQNLGQGPELLIRYENEEAVDDSQLPKDRFSAERLKGVDSTLKIQPAELGDSAVYLCASRDSSRTEAFFGQGTRLTVV.

This clonotype came up many times. This chain connects TRBV11-1 to TRBJ2-3; D remains ambiguous. CDR3 size: 17 residues. Deletions cut 0 bases from V and 0 bases from J, with 13 bases between. Germline lookup yields CDR1 SGHAT and CDR2 FQDESV (reference sequence). The CDR3, as DNA: TGTGCCAGCAGCTTAGCGCGCGGTGGTAGAAGCACAGATACGCAGTATTTT. Translation gives CASSLARGGRSTDTQYF.

This chain links TRBV4-2 with TRBJ2-1, with 7 positions matching TRBD2. Looked up from germline, CDR1 is LGHNA and CDR2 is YNFKEQ. Unmatched junction bases numbered 5, after V lost 0 bases and J lost 0 bases. The CDR3 has 17 residues. Here the CDR3 reads CASSQESSGDSYNEQFF. In DNA form, the CDR3 reads TGTGCCAGCAGCCAAGAATCAAGCGGGGACTCCTACAATGAGCAGTTCTTC.

This clonotype was seen only once. V and J are TRBV28 and TRBJ1-1; D gene uncertain. This CDR3 region has 14 residues. V lost 6 bases, J lost 0 bases, and 11 bases lay in between. Germline V lookup: CDR1 MDHEN, CDR2 SYDVKM. This chain's CDR3 is CASRVGVLNTEAFF. CDR3 nucleotide sequence: TGTGCCAGCAGGGTCGGTGTGTTGAACACTGAAGCTTTCTTT.

This clonotype was observed a few times. The chain links TRBV12-3 or TRBV12-4 to TRBJ1-4, with 9 bases matching TRBD1. This CDR3 region has 18 residues. Germline trimming cut 3 bases from V and 5 bases from J; bases unmatched to any gene: 13. The CDR3 spells CASSLGGPYGTGNEKLFF. The CDR3 nucleotides are TGTGCCAGCAGTTTGGGTGGACCATACGGGACAGGGAATGAAAAACTGTTTTTT.

This clonotype turned up a few times. This chain links TRBV12-3 or TRBV12-4 with TRBJ2-5; tentatively, D is TRBD2 (6 bases). This CDR3 contains 14 residues. The germline V and J ends were trimmed by 3 bases and 4 bases, with 12 bases remaining between them. The chain's CDR3 is CASSFTVGGETQYF. In DNA form, the CDR3 reads TGTGCCAGCAGTTTTACAGTGGGGGGAGAGACCCAGTACTTC.

In this sample, this clonotype turned up a few times. The V and J genes are TRBV4-1 and TRBJ1-2, with D possibly matching TRBD1 (5 bases). The germline V and J ends were trimmed by 0 bases and 5 bases, with 10 bases remaining between them. Looked up from germline, CDR1 is MGHRA and CDR2 is YSYEKL. The CDR3 loop spans 14 amino acids. The CDR3 is CASSQEGPGYGYTF. The CDR3, as DNA: TGCGCCAGCAGCCAAGAGGGGCCAGGGTATGGCTACACCTTC.